This entry features one TCR beta chain sequence. This sample stems from a study of T cell responses to AZD1222 COVID-19 vaccine. The CDR3 contains 11 residues. Per germline, CDR1 DFQATT and CDR2 SNEGSKA (reference sequence). V was clipped by 0 bases and J by 14 bases, with 11 bases between them. Data came from immunoSEQ multiplex PCR; TCRdb stores just in-frame clones and leaves some out. The table has roughly 190,000 clones, more than 85% seen once; the top ten hold more than 1.5%. The gene calls are TRBV20-1 and TRBJ2-1, with D possibly matching TRBD2 (5 bases). This clonotype was obtained from an adult who received the AZD1222 COVID-19 vaccine. The source was peripheral blood, collected 28 days after the second AZD1222 dose. The CDR3 loop reads CSARDGRAEFF. In DNA, the CDR3 is TGCAGTGCTAGAGATGGGAGAGCAGAGTTCTTC.